This TCR beta chain was recovered during a study of T-cell reconstitution after alpha-beta-depleted transplantation in children. Study findings and constraints: It was surviving recipient T cells and thymic progenitors that gave some patients high TCRbeta diversity at day 60. Newly produced T cells mostly accounted for T-cell counts and diversity one year post-transplant. Two months or so post-transplant, alpha-beta T cells reportedly derived from several hundred expanded graft clones.

From germline, CDR1 is LNHDA and CDR2 SQIVND (reference sequence). The length of the CDR3 is 15 residues. Losses at the gene ends were 3 bases for V and 5 bases for J; bases not matched to a gene: 5. Of note for this clonotype: What it recognizes is unknown.

Preparation of the TCRbeta library involved a method that used unique molecular identifiers. Using its own MiXCR run on the PCR reads, TCRdb lists one record per CDR3 protein. The table shows around 270,000 distinct CDR3 sequences, with roughly a tenth occurring only once. The material sequenced was PBMCs, taken before TCRalphabeta/CD19-depleted stem cell transplant. The chain is built from TRBV19 and TRBJ2-1; TRBD2 aligns across 9 bases. The sequence derives from a boy under two years old with acute myeloid leukemia, due to receive a stem cell transplant. DNA of the CDR3: TGTGCCAGTAGTATTGGACTAGCGTCCCACAATGAGCAGTTCTTC. It translates to CASSIGLASHNEQFF.